The present entry profiles one TCR beta chain with its context. Its cognate antigen is unknown. Sequencing of the DNA from cultured CD4+ T cells was carried out with the Oncomine TCR Beta short-read assay. TCRdb recomputed calls from the PCR reads with MiXCR, one row per CDR3 protein. The data contain just over 4,000 distinct CDR3 sequences, less than 25% of them singletons. The sample originates from a study of vaccination and CD4 T cells after COVID-19. Broader study findings: Recorded median SARS-CoV-2-reactive clonotype numbers increased from about 20 to 38 without reaching significance.

Treatment of the sample: approximately 9-day PBMC culture with coronavirus spike peptide pools or control peptides (ViraFEST assay). The ViraFEST method relied on peptide pools to expand antigen-specific T cells, followed by TCR sequencing. Trimming took off 4 bases at V and 0 bases at J, with 10 bases between the two ends. The CDR3 loop spans 15 amino acids. Germline CDR1 is SGHRS and CDR2 is YFSETQ. This rearrangement joins TRBV5-1 to TRBJ1-4; D gene ambiguous. Sequencing input: CD4+ T cells from blood, cultured in vitro. This sequence was found in a human donor who had recovered from COVID-19. The CDR3 spells CASSGPPSTNEKLFF. The CDR3 bases are TGCGCCAGCAGCGGGCCCCCATCAACTAATGAAAAACTGTTTTTT.